This T cell receptor (beta chain) was found in a study of T cell responses to AZD1222 COVID-19 vaccine (dated by TCRdb to the early 2020s). Regarding the research as a whole: Because spike-specific TCR depth and breadth did not differ between the two schedules, AZD1222 recipients who got a second dose at roughly 4 weeks were pooled with those who got a second dose at roughly 12 weeks. Trial participants were enrolled into age subgroups of 18-55, 56-69 and 70-plus years, which contained about 150, 27 and 61 TCR-sequenced participants, respectively. TCR sequencing covered more than 230 trial participants: approximately 200 given two doses of AZD1222 and 26 given two doses of MenACWY control vaccine.

General study outcomes and caveats: Reportedly, almost half of the unique spike-specific TCRs recognized epitopes lying outside the regions that are mutated in the B.1.351 and B.1.1.7 variants. After two AZD1222 doses, both the breadth and the depth of spike-specific TCRs were significantly higher than at day 0 and than in MenACWY recipients. Participants were mostly white British, with more females than males. The authors suggested clonal diversity may have been underestimated. No day 14 peak-response samples were available, so repertoires were characterized only after the peak T cell response. Conclusions about previously exposed vaccinees are limited because only six or seven AZD1222 recipients were SARS-CoV-2 seropositive at baseline. CD4 TCRs associated with the vaccine covered the entire spike protein, and the dominant responses were in regions 160-218 and 743-854. The 56-69-year group was small, and its depth increase did not reach significance, likely because of low power.

To note about this clone: It has no known antigen specificity. No per-base quality is available; no much larger clone lies one base away.

The CDR3 regions of human TCRbeta chains were analyzed by immunosequencing. The authors' pipeline ran thus. TCRs in the repertoires were matched against a reference library of SARS-CoV-2-specific TCRs that had been generated with the MIRA antigen-specificity platform. Breadth meant the fraction of unique TCRs that were SARS-CoV-2-associated, whereas depth meant the fraction of total T cells that were SARS-CoV-2-associated. Using the MIRA data, each spike-specific TCR was mapped to the spike region that the TCR reacts to and placed in a CD4 or CD8 class. Log10-transformed breadth and depth values were compared by one-way ANOVA with Sidak's multiple comparisons tests. TCRdb took over this immuneACCESS table, retaining in-frame rearrangements with V and J assigned. Such tables are incomplete; in checked studies, under half of the missing clones stem from an unresolved V gene, and the remainder is unexplained. V, J and clone size derive from that table, while D and trimming were established from the DNA sequence. For this sample there are about 56,000 clones; approximately 83% appear just once. The ten largest account for roughly 16% of the sample.

Counted from cysteine to phenylalanine, this CDR3 has 15 amino acids. Only the CDR3 DNA is retained, 45 bases long and in frame from the first base. V is cut back by 6 bases and J by 3 bases, with 6 bases in the junction unmatched. The germline V gene supplies CDR1 ENHRY and CDR2 SYGVKD. This specimen's time point label, interpreted: baseline before first vaccination. Vaccinee samples were obtained from the UK trials COV001 and COV002, which included a single-blind randomized controlled phase 2/3 trial of AZD1222 (ChAdOx1 nCoV-19) in healthy adults. For TCRbeta chain sequencing, PBMC samples were collected from trial participants at day 0 and at day 28 after the second dose.

The specimen comprised peripheral blood, sampled on day 0 of AZD1222 vaccination. The chain joins TRBV10-3 to TRBJ2-7; TRBD2 fits 12 bases in the junction. The receptor was derived from an adult in good health. The CDR3 loop reads CAISTPGLAGYEQYF. The DNA reads as follows: TGTGCCATCAGCACCCCGGGACTAGCGGGCTACGAGCAGTACTTC.